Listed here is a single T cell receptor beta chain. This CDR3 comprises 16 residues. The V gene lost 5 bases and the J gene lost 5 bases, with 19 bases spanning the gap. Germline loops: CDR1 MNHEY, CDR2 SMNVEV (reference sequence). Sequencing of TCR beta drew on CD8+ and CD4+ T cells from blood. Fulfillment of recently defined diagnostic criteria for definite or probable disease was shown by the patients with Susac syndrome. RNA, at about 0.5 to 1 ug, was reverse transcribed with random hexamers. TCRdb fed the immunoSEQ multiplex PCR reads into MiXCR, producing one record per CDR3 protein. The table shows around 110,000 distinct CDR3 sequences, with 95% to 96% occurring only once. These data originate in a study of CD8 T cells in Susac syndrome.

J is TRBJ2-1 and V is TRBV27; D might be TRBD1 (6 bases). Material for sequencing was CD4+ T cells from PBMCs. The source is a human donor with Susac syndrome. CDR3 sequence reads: CASSDFGRDTNNEQFF. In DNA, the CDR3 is TGTGCCAGCAGTGACTTTGGCCGGGACACCAACAATGAGCAGTTCTTC.